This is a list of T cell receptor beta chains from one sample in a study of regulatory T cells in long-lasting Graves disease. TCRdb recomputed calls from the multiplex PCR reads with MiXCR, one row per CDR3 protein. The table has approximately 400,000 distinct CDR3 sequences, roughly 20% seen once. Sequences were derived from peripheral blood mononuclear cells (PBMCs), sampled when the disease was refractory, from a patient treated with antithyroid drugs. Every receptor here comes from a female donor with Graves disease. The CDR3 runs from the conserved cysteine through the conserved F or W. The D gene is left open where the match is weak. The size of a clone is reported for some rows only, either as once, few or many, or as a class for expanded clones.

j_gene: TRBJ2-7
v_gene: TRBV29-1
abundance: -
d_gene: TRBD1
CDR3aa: CSVEILQGILGEQYF
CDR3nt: TGCAGCGTTGAGATACTACAGGGGATACTTGGCGAGCAGTACTTC

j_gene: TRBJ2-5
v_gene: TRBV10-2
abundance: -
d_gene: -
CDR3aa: CASSEGMNSQETQYF
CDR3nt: TGCGCCAGCAGTGAGGGGATGAACAGTCAAGAGACCCAGTACTTC

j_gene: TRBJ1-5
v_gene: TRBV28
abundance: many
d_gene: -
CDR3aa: CASSLWQGLGVDQPQHF
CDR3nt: TGTGCCAGCAGTTTATGGCAGGGTCTAGGGGTTGATCAGCCCCAGCATTTT

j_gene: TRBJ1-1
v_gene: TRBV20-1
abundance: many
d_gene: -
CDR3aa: CSARGKGSRHTEAFF
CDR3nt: TGCAGTGCTAGAGGGAAAGGGAGTCGACACACTGAAGCTTTCTTT

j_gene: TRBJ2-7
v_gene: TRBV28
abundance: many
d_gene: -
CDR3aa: CASSITLGPYEQYF
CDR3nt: TGTGCCAGCAGTATCACCTTAGGACCCTACGAGCAGTACTTC

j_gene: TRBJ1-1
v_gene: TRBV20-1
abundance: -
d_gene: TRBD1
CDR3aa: CSAARTGPMNTEAFF
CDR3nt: TGCAGTGCTGCCCGGACAGGGCCGATGAACACTGAAGCTTTCTTT

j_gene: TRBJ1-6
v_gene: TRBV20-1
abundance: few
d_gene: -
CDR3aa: CSARSPGLENSPLHF
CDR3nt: TGCAGTGCTAGAAGTCCAGGGCTTGAGAATTCACCCCTCCACTTT

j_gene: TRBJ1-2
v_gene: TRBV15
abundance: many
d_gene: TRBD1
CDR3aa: CATSRVVGTGEGPYGYTF
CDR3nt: TGTGCCACCAGCAGAGTAGTTGGGACAGGGGAGGGTCCTTATGGCTACACCTTC

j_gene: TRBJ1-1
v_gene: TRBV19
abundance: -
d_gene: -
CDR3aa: CASSGGMDSNTEAFF
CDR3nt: TGTGCCAGTAGTGGGGGTATGGACAGCAACACTGAAGCTTTCTTT

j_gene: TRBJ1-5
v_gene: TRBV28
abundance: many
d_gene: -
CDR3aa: CASRTTDRNSQPQHF
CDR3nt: TGTGCCAGCAGGACCACCGACAGGAACAGTCAGCCCCAGCATTTT

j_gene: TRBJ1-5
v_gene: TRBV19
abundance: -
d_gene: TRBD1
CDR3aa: CASSPGTDIQPQHF
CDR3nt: TGTGCCAGTAGCCCCGGGACAGATATTCAGCCCCAGCATTTT

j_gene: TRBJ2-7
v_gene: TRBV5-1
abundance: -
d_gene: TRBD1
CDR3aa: CASSQSGTGIVEQYF
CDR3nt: TGCGCCAGCAGCCAATCCGGGACAGGGATCGTCGAGCAGTACTTC

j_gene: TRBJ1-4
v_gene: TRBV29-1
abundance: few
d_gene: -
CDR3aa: CSVQVGVAGEKLFF
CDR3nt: TGCAGCGTCCAGGTGGGGGTAGCGGGTGAAAAACTGTTTTTT

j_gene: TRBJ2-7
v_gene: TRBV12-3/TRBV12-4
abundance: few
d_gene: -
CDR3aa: CASREDSSYEQYF
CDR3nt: TGTGCCAGCCGAGAGGACTCCTCCTACGAGCAGTACTTC

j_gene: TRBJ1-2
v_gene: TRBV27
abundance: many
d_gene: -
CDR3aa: CASGELTGSNYGYTF
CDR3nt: TGTGCCAGCGGCGAGCTCACGGGTTCTAACTATGGCTACACCTTC

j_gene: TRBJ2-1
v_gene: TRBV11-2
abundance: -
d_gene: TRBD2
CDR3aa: CASSPGERGNNEQFF
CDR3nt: TGTGCCAGCAGCCCCGGGGAGCGGGGGAACAATGAGCAGTTCTTC

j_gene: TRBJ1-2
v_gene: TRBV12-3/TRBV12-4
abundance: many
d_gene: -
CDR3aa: CASSFGPGGGYTF
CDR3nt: TGTGCCAGCAGTTTTGGTCCAGGCGGGGGCTACACCTTC

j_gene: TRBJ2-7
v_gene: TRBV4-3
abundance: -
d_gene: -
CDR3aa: CASSQDKESYEQYF
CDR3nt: TGCGCCAGCAGCCAAGATAAAGAGTCCTACGAGCAGTACTTC

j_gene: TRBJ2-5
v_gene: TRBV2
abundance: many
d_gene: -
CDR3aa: CASSKVAGSETQYF
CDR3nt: TGTGCCAGCAGCAAGGTGGCAGGTTCTGAGACCCAGTACTTC

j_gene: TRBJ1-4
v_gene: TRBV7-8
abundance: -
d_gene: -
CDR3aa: CASSSTKFGAGYEKLFF
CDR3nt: TGTGCCAGCAGCTCAACAAAATTCGGGGCAGGGTATGAAAAACTGTTTTTT

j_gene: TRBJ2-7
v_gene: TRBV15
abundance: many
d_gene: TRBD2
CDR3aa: CATSRDAGTSPEQYF
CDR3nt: TGTGCCACCAGCAGAGATGCCGGGACTAGCCCCGAGCAGTACTTC

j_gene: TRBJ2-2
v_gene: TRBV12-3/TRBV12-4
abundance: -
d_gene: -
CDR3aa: CASSVVRYAGELFF
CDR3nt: TGTGCCAGCAGTGTCGTACGGTATGCGGGGGAGCTGTTTTTT

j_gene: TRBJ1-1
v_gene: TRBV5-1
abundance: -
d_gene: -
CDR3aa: CASSFGVGGMNTEAFF
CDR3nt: TGCGCCAGCAGCTTCGGTGTCGGGGGTATGAACACTGAAGCTTTCTTT

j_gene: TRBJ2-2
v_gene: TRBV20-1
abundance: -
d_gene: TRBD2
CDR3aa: CSARDGLAGGLTGELFF
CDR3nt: TGCAGTGCTAGAGACGGGCTGGCGGGAGGGCTTACCGGGGAGCTGTTTTTT

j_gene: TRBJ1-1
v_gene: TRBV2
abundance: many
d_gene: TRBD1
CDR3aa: CASNRGTGGNTEAFF
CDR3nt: TGTGCCAGCAACAGGGGGACGGGGGGAAACACTGAAGCTTTCTTT

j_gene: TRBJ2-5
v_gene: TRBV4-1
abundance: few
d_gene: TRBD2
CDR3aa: CASSQDRLAGVQETQYF
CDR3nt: TGCGCCAGCAGCCAAGACCGCCTAGCGGGAGTACAAGAGACCCAGTACTTC

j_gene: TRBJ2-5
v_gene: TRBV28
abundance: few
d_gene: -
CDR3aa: CASSDDPNWETQYF
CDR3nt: TGTGCCAGCAGCGATGACCCGAATTGGGAGACCCAGTACTTC

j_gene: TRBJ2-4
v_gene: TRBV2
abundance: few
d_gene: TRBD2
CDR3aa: CASSDQRESLAKNIQYF
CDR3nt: TGTGCCAGCAGTGACCAGCGGGAGTCACTAGCCAAAAACATTCAGTACTTC

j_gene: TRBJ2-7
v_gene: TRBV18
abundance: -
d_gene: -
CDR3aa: CASSLNRGAGEQYF
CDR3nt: TGTGCCAGCTCACTGAACAGGGGCGCGGGGGAGCAGTACTTC

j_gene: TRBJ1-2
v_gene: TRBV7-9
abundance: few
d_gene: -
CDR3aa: CASSSHRETNYGYTF
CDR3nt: TGTGCCAGCAGCTCCCACAGGGAGACCAACTATGGCTACACCTTC

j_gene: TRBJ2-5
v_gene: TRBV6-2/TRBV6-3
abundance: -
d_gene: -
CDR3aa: CASSYGEVGEPYPETQYF
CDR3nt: TGTGCCAGCAGTTACGGAGAGGTAGGGGAGCCTTATCCGGAGACCCAGTACTTC

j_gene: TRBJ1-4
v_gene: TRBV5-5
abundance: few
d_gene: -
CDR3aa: CASSLIQGDEKLFF
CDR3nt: TGTGCCAGCAGCTTGATTCAGGGTGACGAAAAACTGTTTTTT

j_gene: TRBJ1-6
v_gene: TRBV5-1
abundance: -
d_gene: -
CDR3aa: CASSQTGSSYNSPLHF
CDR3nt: TGCGCCAGCAGCCAGACAGGAAGCTCCTATAATTCACCCCTCCACTTT

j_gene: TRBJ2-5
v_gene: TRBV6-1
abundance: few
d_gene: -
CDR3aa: CASSNTADPKFAQYF
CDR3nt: TGTGCCAGCAGTAATACAGCTGACCCTAAGTTCGCCCAGTACTTC

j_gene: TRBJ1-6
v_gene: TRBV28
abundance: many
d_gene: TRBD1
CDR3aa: CASRYRGGNSPLHF
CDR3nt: TGTGCCAGCAGGTACAGGGGAGGGAATTCACCCCTCCACTTT

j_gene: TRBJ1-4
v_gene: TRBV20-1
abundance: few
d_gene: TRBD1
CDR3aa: CSTKQGFNEKLFF
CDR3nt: TGCAGTACCAAACAGGGGTTTAATGAAAAACTGTTTTTT

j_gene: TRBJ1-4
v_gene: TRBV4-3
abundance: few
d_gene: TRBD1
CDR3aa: CASSQEPWGKGASNEKLFF
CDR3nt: TGCGCCAGCAGCCAAGAGCCCTGGGGAAAGGGGGCAAGTAATGAAAAACTGTTTTTT

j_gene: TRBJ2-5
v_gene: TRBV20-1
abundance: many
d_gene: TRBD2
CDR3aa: CSATRREGTWETQYF
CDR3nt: TGCAGTGCTACTCGTCGGGAGGGCACGTGGGAGACCCAGTACTTC

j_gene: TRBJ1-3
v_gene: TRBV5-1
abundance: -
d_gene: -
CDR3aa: CASSPQELISGNTIYF
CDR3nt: TGCGCCAGCAGCCCTCAGGAGCTCATCTCTGGAAACACCATATATTTT

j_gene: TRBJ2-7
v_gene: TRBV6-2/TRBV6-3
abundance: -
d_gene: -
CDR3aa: CASSYSTVVGFPTYEQYF
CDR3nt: TGTGCCAGCAGTTACTCCACCGTAGTTGGTTTCCCCACCTACGAGCAGTACTTC

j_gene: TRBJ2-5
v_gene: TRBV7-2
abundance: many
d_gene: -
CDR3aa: CASSPRSLASMYQETQYF
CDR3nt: TGTGCCAGCAGCCCTCGGAGTCTAGCGTCGATGTACCAAGAGACCCAGTACTTC

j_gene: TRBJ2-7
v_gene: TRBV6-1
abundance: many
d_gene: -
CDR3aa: CASSENPSYEQYF
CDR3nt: TGTGCCAGCAGTGAGAATCCCTCCTACGAGCAGTACTTC

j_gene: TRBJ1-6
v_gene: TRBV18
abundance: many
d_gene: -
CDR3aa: CASSSDSNSPLHF
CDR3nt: TGTGCCAGCTCAAGCGATAGTAATTCACCCCTCCACTTT

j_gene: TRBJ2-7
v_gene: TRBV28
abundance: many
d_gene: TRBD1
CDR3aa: CASSATGTGHYEQYF
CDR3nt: TGTGCCAGCAGTGCAACCGGGACAGGGCACTACGAGCAGTACTTC

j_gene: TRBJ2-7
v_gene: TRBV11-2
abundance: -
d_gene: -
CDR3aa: CASSLYRVGNEQYF
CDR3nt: TGTGCCAGCAGCTTATACAGGGTAGGGAACGAGCAGTACTTC

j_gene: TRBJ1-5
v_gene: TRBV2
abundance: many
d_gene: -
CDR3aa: CASGLNSNQPQHF
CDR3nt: TGTGCCAGCGGACTTAATAGCAATCAGCCCCAGCATTTT

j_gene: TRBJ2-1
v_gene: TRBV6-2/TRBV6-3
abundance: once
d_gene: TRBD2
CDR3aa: CASSYSTGTSGIHEQFF
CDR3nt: TGTGCCAGCAGTTACTCGACTGGGACTAGCGGGATCCATGAGCAGTTCTTC

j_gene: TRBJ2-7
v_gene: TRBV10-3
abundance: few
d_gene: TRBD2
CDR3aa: CAISESATSGSYEQYF
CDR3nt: TGTGCCATCAGTGAGTCGGCGACTAGCGGGAGCTACGAGCAGTACTTC

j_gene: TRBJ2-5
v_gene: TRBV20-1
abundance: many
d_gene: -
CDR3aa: CSASQLVGETQYF
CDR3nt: TGCAGTGCTAGTCAACTGGTGGGGGAGACCCAGTACTTC

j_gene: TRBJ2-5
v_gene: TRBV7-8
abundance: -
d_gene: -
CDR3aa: CASSFGPDEETQYF
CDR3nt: TGTGCCAGCAGCTTCGGACCGGACGAAGAGACCCAGTACTTC

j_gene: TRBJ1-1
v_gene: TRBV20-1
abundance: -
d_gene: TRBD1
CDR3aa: CSARGGQGESEAFF
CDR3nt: TGCAGTGCTAGGGGGGGACAGGGCGAGTCTGAAGCTTTCTTT

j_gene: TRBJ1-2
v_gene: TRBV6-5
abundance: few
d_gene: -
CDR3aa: CASSLDRIHHGYTF
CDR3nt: TGTGCCAGCAGTCTAGACAGGATACATCATGGCTACACCTTC

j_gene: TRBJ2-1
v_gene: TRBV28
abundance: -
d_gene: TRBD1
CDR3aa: CASSLSARGWTAGEQFF
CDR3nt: TGTGCCAGCAGTTTGTCCGCCAGGGGGTGGACCGCCGGTGAGCAGTTCTTC

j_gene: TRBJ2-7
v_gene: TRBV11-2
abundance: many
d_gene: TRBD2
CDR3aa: CASSLVVAGGTYEQYF
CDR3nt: TGTGCCAGCAGCTTAGTCGTAGCGGGAGGGACCTACGAGCAGTACTTC

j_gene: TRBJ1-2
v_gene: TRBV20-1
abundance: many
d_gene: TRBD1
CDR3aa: CSARNRQGDYGYTF
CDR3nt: TGCAGTGCCAGAAACCGACAGGGCGACTATGGCTACACCTTC

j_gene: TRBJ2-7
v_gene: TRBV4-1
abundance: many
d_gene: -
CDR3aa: CASSHPEDEQYF
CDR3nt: TGCGCCAGCAGCCACCCCGAGGACGAGCAGTACTTC

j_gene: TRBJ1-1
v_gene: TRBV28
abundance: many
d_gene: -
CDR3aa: CASSARRTEAFF
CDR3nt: TGTGCCAGCAGCGCACGTAGGACTGAAGCTTTCTTT